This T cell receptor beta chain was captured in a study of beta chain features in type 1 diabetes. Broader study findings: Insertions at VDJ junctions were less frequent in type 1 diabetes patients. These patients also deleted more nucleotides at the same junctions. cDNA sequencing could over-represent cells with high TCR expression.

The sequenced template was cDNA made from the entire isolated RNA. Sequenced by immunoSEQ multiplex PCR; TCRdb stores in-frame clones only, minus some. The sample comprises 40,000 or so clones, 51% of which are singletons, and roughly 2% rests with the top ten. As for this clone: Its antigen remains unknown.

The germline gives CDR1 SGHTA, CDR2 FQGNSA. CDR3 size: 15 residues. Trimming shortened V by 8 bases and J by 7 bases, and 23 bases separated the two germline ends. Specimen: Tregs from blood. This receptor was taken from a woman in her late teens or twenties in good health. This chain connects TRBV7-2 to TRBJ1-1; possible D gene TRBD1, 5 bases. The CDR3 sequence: CASRQGGGYHYEAFF. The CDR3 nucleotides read TGTGCCAGCCGTCAAGGCGGGGGGTATCATTATGAAGCTTTCTTT. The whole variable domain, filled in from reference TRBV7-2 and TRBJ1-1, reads GAGVSQSPSNKVTEKGKDVELRCDPISGHTALYWYRQSLGQGLEFLIYFQGNSAPDKSGLPSDRFSAERTGGSVSTLTIQRTQQEDSAVYLCASRQGGGYHYEAFFGQGTRLTVV.